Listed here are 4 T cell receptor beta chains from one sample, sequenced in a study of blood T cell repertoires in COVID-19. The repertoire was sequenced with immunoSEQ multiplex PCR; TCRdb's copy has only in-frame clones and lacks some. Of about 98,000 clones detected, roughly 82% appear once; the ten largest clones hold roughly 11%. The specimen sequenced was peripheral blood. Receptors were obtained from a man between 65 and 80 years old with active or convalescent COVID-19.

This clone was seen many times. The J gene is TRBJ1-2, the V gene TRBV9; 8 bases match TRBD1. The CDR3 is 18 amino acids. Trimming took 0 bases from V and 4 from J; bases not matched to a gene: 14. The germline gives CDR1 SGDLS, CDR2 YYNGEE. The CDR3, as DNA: TGTGCCAGCAGCGTAGGTGTAGGCAGGGGGCTTTCGGTCTATGGCTACACCTTC. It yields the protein CASSVGVGRGLSVYGYTF. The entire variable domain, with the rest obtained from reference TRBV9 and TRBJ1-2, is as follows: DSGVTQTPKHLITATGQRVTLRCSPRSGDLSVYWYQQSLDQGLQFLIQYYNGEERAKGNILERFSAQQFPDLHSELNLSSLELGDSALYFCASSVGVGRGLSVYGYTFGSGTRLTVV.

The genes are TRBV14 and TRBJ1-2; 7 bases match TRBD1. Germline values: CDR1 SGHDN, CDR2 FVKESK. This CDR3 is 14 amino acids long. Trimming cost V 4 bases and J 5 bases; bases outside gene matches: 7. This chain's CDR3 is CASSPLGQFYGYTF. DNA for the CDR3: TGTGCCAGCAGCCCCTTGGGACAGTTTTATGGCTACACCTTC.

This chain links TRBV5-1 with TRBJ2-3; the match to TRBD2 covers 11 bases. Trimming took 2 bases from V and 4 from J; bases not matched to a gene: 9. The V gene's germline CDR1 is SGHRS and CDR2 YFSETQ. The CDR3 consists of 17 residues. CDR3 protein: CASSFTLAGGRPDTQYF. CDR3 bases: TGCGCCAGCAGCTTCACATTAGCGGGGGGGCGTCCAGATACGCAGTATTTT.

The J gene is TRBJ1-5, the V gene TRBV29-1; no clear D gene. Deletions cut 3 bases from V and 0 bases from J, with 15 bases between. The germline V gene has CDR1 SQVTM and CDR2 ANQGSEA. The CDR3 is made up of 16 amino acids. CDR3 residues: CSVELDTRDSNQPQHF. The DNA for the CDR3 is TGCAGCGTTGAGCTTGATACGCGCGATAGCAATCAGCCCCAGCATTTT.